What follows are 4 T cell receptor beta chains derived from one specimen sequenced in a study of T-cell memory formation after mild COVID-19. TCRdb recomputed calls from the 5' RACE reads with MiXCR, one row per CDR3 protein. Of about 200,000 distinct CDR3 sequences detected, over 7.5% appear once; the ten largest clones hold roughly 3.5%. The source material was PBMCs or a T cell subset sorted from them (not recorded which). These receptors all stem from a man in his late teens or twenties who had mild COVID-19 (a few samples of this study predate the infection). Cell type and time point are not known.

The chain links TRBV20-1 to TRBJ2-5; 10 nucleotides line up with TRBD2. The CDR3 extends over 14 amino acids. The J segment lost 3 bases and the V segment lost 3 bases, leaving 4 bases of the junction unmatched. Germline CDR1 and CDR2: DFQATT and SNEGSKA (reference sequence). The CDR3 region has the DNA TGCAGTGCTAGGGGGACTAGCGTCGAAGAGACCCAGTACTTC. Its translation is CSARGTSVEETQYF.

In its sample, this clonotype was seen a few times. CDR3 residues: CASSPRPGTGGEAFF. Here the CDR3 DNA reads TGTGCCAGCAGCCCCCGTCCCGGGACAGGGGGCGAAGCTTTCTTT. The chain employs TRBV5-8 and TRBJ1-1; 12 bases agree with TRBD1. The germline V gene has CDR1 SGHTS and CDR2 YDEGEE. Trimming removed 4 bases from V and 8 bases from J; junction bases left unmatched: 9. The CDR3 has 15 residues.

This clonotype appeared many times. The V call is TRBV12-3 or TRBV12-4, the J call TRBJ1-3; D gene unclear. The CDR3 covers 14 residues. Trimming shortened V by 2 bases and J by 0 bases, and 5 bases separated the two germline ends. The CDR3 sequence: CASSLRHSGNTIYF. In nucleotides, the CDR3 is TGTGCCAGCAGTTTAAGACACTCTGGAAACACCATATATTTT.

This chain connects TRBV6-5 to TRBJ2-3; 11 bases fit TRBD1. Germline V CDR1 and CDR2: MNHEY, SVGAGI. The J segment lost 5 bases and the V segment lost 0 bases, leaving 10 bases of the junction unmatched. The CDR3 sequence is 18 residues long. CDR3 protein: CASSYSVTGTGGGDTQYF. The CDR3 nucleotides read TGTGCCAGCAGTTACTCTGTTACCGGGACAGGGGGTGGAGATACGCAGTATTTT.